This paragraph reports one T cell receptor beta chain. As processed by the authors: From reference gene primer amplification, estimates of nucleated cell counts were derived. Repertoires were generated with immunoSEQ multiplex PCR, while TCRdb's copy carries only in-frame clones and drops some. The V and J calls and the clone size are those of that table, but D and trimming were determined from the DNA. The sample holds approximately 160,000 clones, roughly nine tenths seen once. The ends lost 3 bases at V and 7 bases at J; junction bases unmatched: 9. This CDR3 region has 16 residues. This record belongs to a study of blood T cell repertoires in COVID-19.

The genes are TRBV23-1 and TRBJ1-4, with 9 bases fitting TRBD1. TRBV23-1 carries the ORF label, with uncertain function. The source of this sequence is an older woman with acute or convalescent COVID-19. What was sequenced was peripheral blood. The CDR3 DNA is TGCGCCAGCAGTCATGCCGGACAGGGGATTGTTGAAAAACTGTTTTTT. As protein: CASSHAGQGIVEKLFF.